The 11 T cell receptor beta chains in this list originate from one sample, sequenced in a study of T cell clonality in common variable immunodeficiency. Produced via immunoSEQ multiplex PCR; TCRdb's table is partial and in-frame only. This sample carries over 35,000 clones and no singletons, and approximately 0.68% goes to the top ten. Input material: peripheral blood mononuclear cells. Receptor source: a person between 18 and 75 years old in good health.

Many counts were recorded for this clone. The CDR3 end lies 3 residues beyond the end of the read and is filled in from the germline J gene. The V call is TRBV7-8, the J call TRBJ2-5, with 7 bases aligning to TRBD2. The V segment lost 2 bases and the J segment 2 bases; nucleotides outside the gene matches: 14. Germline values: CDR1 SGHVS, CDR2 FQNEAQ. The CDR3 extends over 18 amino acids. The CDR3 sequence: CASSLYVVETSPQETQYF. The DNA read from the CDR3 is TGTGCCAGCAGCTTATACGTTGTCGAGACTAGCCCGCAAGAGACC. Based on the CDR3 plus reference TRBV7-8 and TRBJ2-5, the full variable domain is GAGVSQSPRYKVAKRGQDVALRCDPISGHVSLFWYQQALGQGPEFLTYFQNEAQLDKSGLPSDRFFAERPEGSVSTLKIQRTQQEDSAVYLCASSLYVVETSPQETQYFGPGTRLLVL.

In this sample, this clone turned up many times. Coverage ceases 3 residues before the CDR3 finishes, and the germline J gene fills in the end. The J gene is TRBJ2-7, the V gene TRBV3-1 (or the pseudogene TRBV3-2), with 9 bases fitting TRBD1. The ends lost 4 bases at V and 2 bases at J; junction bases unmatched: 3. This CDR3 contains 14 residues. Germline lookup yields CDR1 LGHDT and CDR2 YNNKEL (reference sequence). The sequenced CDR3 bases are TGTGCCAGCAGCCCGCGACAGGGGGCCTACGAG. Translating it yields CASSPRQGAYE. In full, the CDR3 reads CASSPRQGAYEQYF.

In this sample, this clone turned up many times. The sequence runs out 3 residues before the end of the CDR3; the remainder is reconstructed from the germline J gene. This rearrangement joins TRBV5-1 to TRBJ1-6; 7 bases map to TRBD1. J gave up 4 bases and V 3 bases, and 7 bases lay outside the gene matches. Germline V gives CDR1 SGHRS, CDR2 YFSETQ. The CDR3 contains 16 residues. The CDR3 sequence: CASSSQGTAYNSPLHF. The covered CDR3 bases are TGCGCCAGCAGCTCACAAGGGACAGCGTATAATTCACCC.

This clone has a count of ten or more. The CDR3 goes on 3 residues after the read ends, and that part is filled in from the germline J gene. The gene calls are TRBV14 and TRBJ2-5; 11 bases align to TRBD1. This CDR3 region has 15 residues. Per germline, CDR1 SGHDN and CDR2 FVKESK. With V trimmed by 5 bases and J by 2 bases, 4 bases remained unmatched. The CDR3 bases that were read are TGTGCCAGCAGCAAGGACAGGGGGCATCAAGAGACC. It is translated as CASSKDRGHQET. The full CDR3 protein reads CASSKDRGHQETQYF.

This clone was counted many times. Coverage ceases 3 residues before the CDR3 finishes, and the germline J gene fills in the end. The chain couples TRBV14 to TRBJ2-7, with D possibly being TRBD1 (6 bases). The CDR3 contains 14 residues. Germline CDR1 and CDR2: SGHDN and FVKESK. V lost 4 bases to trimming and J lost 0 bases, with 10 bases between them. The CDR3 protein is CASSPGTTSYEQYF. The DNA read from the CDR3 is TGTGCCAGCAGCCCCGGGACAACCTCCTACGAG.

This clone was detected ten times or more. Read data end 3 residues before the CDR3 end; the end is taken from the germline J gene. The rearrangement joins TRBV7-9 to TRBJ1-1; 9 bases are a match to TRBD1. V shed 5 bases, J shed 5 bases, and the junction held 9 bases outside the gene matches. Germline CDR1 and CDR2: SEHNR and FQNEAQ (reference sequence). The CDR3 runs to 15 residues. Incomplete CDR3 DNA: TGTGCCAGCAGCCATGCACAGGGGGCTGAAACTGAA. Amino acids: CASSHAQGAETE. The whole CDR3 protein reads CASSHAQGAETEAFF.

This clone was seen ten or more times. The CDR3 end is not reached by the read, which stops 3 residues before it; the germline J gene fills it in. The rearrangement links TRBV20-1 to TRBJ2-3; D unclear. This CDR3 has 13 amino acids. CDR1 and CDR2 (germline): DFQATT, SNEGSKA (reference sequence). V gave up 6 bases and J gave up 1 base, with 11 bases separating them. The CDR3 spells CSARITGTDTQYF. The CDR3 DNA, read in part, is TGCAGTGCGAGGATTACAGGCACAGATACG.

In this sample, this clone turned up many times. The CDR3 region is CASSLNPGLAVTDTQYF. The CDR3 DNA, read in part, is TGTGCCAGCAGCTTAAATCCAGGACTAGCGGTCACAGATACG. The gene calls are TRBV7-3 and TRBJ2-3; 10 bases align to TRBD2. Read sequence stops 3 residues before the CDR3 end, and the germline J gene provides the missing end. Germline lookup yields CDR1 SGHTA and CDR2 FQGTGA. The junction had 6 bases not matched to a gene; V was cut back by 1 base and J by 2 bases. CDR3 size: 17 residues.

In its sample, this clone was seen many times. The CDR3 goes on 3 residues after the read ends, and that part is filled in from the germline J gene. V gene TRBV20-1 combines with J gene TRBJ2-3; D perhaps matches TRBD2 (5 bases). With 3 bases removed from V and 4 bases from J, the gap between germline ends came to 14 bases. From germline, CDR1 is DFQATT and CDR2 SNEGSKA (reference sequence). The CDR3 length is 14 residues. CDR3 DNA (partial): TGCAGTGCTAGTCTTAGCGCAGTCTCAGATACG. It encodes CSASLSAVSDT. The CDR3, in full, reads CSASLSAVSDTQYF.

This clone came up many times. The read ends 3 residues shy of where the CDR3 ends; the end is completed using the germline J gene. This sequence joins TRBV3-1 (or the pseudogene TRBV3-2) and TRBJ1-1; D is ambiguous. The ends were cut back, 2 bases at V and 6 bases at J, with 7 bases in the middle. Germline assignment: CDR1 LGHDT and CDR2 YNNKEL (reference sequence). The CDR3 length is 12 residues. CDR3 in amino acids: CASSQRSAEAFF. CDR3 bases read: TGTGCCAGCAGCCAACGCAGCGCTGAA.

This clone was seen many times. The read ends 3 residues before the CDR3 terminus; that terminus is restored from the germline J gene. The rearrangement uses TRBV7-3 and TRBJ2-1, with TRBD2 matching 12 bases. Germline loops: CDR1 SGHTA, CDR2 FQGTGA. The junction had 9 bases not matched to a gene; V was cut back by 5 bases and J by 7 bases. This CDR3 comprises 16 residues. CDR3 residues: CASSILAGGPVNEQFF. The covered CDR3 bases are TGTGCCAGCAGCATCCTAGCGGGAGGGCCGGTGAATGAG.